Reported below is one TCR beta chain. Antigen: not known. Profiled with immunoSEQ multiplex PCR; TCRdb holds only in-frame clones, not every one. The sample has roughly 350,000 clones, 88% seen once. The source of the sample is a study of Ad26.COV2.S vaccination and SARS-CoV-2 variants. Study observations and caveats: Non-spike TCR breadth did not differ much between vaccine and placebo recipients. Total T cell responses may have been underestimated by the TCR breadth and depth analyses.

As to treatment: roughly 19 received Ad26.COV2.S at low or high dose, single or two shots; several received placebo; per-sample allocation not given. The study sampled participants on day 63 after the first vaccine or placebo injection. An adult of 18-55 years in Boston served as donor. Ad26.COV2.S expressed prefusion-stabilized spike from the original Wuhan strain. Trimming took 6 bases from V and 1 from J, leaving 15 bases between them. Germline CDR1 PRHDT, CDR2 FYEKMQ (reference sequence). CDR3 length: 15 residues. The V gene is TRBV13, the J gene TRBJ1-1; D possibly corresponds to TRBD1 (5 bases). This clonotype was sampled from a person between 18 and 60 years old who received the Ad26.COV2.S COVID-19 vaccine or a placebo. Sample: peripheral blood, taken in a trial of Ad26.COV2.S vaccine versus placebo. CDR3 amino acids: CASRVGGEGNTEAFF. CDR3 DNA sequence: TGTGCCAGCAGAGTGGGGGGGGAAGGGAACACTGAAGCTTTCTTT.